These 10 T cell receptor beta chains share one sample of origin, sequenced in a study of control samples from healthy donors and cancer patients. Profiled with immunoSEQ multiplex PCR; TCRdb holds only in-frame clones, not every one. The table includes more than 65,000 clones, over 65% detected once. The sample was blood. The receptors stem from a man aged 50 to 59 in good health.

The chain carries TRBV25-1 and TRBJ2-5; D is possibly TRBD2 (7 bases). This CDR3 has 12 amino acids. Trimming left V 2 bases short and J 9 bases short, with 10 bases between. Per germline, CDR1 MGHDK and CDR2 SYGVNS. CDR3 protein: CASSEGEGAQYF. In DNA form, the CDR3 reads TGTGCCAGCAGTGAAGGGGAGGGGGCCCAGTACTTC. The full variable domain, completed using reference TRBV25-1 and TRBJ2-5, is EADIYQTPRYLVIGTGKKITLECSQTMGHDKMYWYQQDPGMELHLIHYSYGVNSTEKGDLSSESTVSRIRTEHFPLTLESARPSHTSQYLCASSEGEGAQYFGPGTRLLVL.

The chain recombines TRBV11-3 with TRBJ1-4; 7 nucleotides align to TRBD1. This CDR3 has 16 amino acids. Germline V gene data show CDR1 as SGHNT and CDR2 as YENEEA. Germline trimming cut 5 bases from V and 8 bases from J; bases unmatched to any gene: 14. CDR3 in DNA: TGTGCCAGCAGCCATCCCTCGGACAGGTCCGAAGAAAAACTGTTTTTT. Its protein is CASSHPSDRSEEKLFF.

This clone was detected only once. The chain recombines TRBV7-6 with TRBJ2-7; 9 positions agree with TRBD1. The trim removed 2 bases at V and 4 bases at J, leaving 3 bases unmatched. Germline lookup yields CDR1 SGHVS and CDR2 FNYEAQ. The CDR3 is 14 amino acids. The CDR3 DNA is TGTGCCAGCAGCTTATCAGGACAGGGGTACGAGCAGTACTTC. It translates to CASSLSGQGYEQYF.

This chain joins TRBV7-9 and TRBJ1-4; D not certain. The germline V gene has CDR1 SEHNR and CDR2 FQNEAQ (reference sequence). CDR3 length: 15 amino acids. Trimming shortened V by 1 base and J by 8 bases, and 14 bases separated the two germline ends. The CDR3 DNA reads as TGTGCCAGCAGCTTAGTTCCACCCTATCGGGAAAAACTGTTTTTT. Amino acids: CASSLVPPYREKLFF.

The chain uses TRBV10-3 and TRBJ2-3; a possible D gene is TRBD1 (6 bases). Germline lookup yields CDR1 ENHRY and CDR2 SYGVKD. V shed 7 bases and J shed 4 bases, with 15 bases lying between them. The CDR3 runs to 14 residues. The CDR3 DNA sequence: TGTGCCATCAAGGGATTACAGGGTTCAGATACGCAGTATTTT. As protein: CAIKGLQGSDTQYF.

This chain connects TRBV19 to TRBJ2-3; TRBD1 matches 7 bases. The V gene end was trimmed by 6 bases and the J gene end by 4 bases; junction bases not matched to a gene: 7. Germline V gene sequence: CDR1 LNHDA, CDR2 SQIVND (reference sequence). CDR3 length equals 14 residues. The CDR3 protein is CASRNRGAADTQYF. The CDR3 DNA sequence: TGTGCCAGTAGAAACAGGGGTGCCGCAGATACGCAGTATTTT.

The chain joins TRBV11-3 to TRBJ2-3; D may be TRBD1 (5 bases). Germline CDR1 is SGHNT and CDR2 is YENEEA. The CDR3 consists of 13 residues. V was trimmed by 6 bases and J by 4 bases, leaving 11 bases between them. The CDR3 is CASSPGRADTQYF. The CDR3 DNA follows: TGTGCCAGCAGTCCCGGCAGGGCAGATACGCAGTATTTT.

This chain uses TRBV6-1 with TRBJ2-7, with D possibly matching TRBD2 (7 bases). Germline V gene lookup returns CDR1 MNHNS and CDR2 SASEGT. The V gene lost 2 bases and the J gene lost 6 bases, with 17 bases spanning the gap. The CDR3 consists of 15 residues. CDR3 sequence reads: CASSEPMGGRGEQYF. The CDR3 nucleotides are TGTGCCAGCAGTGAACCCATGGGGGGGCGCGGCGAGCAGTACTTC.

The rearrangement joins TRBV28 to TRBJ2-7, with 8 bases identical to TRBD1. CDR1 is MDHEN, CDR2 SYDVKM, per germline. V lost 0 bases, J lost 7 bases, and 8 bases stayed unmatched. The CDR3 covers 15 residues. CDR3 amino acids: CASSLWRTGSLEQYF. The DNA of the CDR3 is TGTGCCAGCAGTTTATGGCGGACAGGGAGTTTGGAGCAGTACTTC.

The chain uses TRBV19 and TRBJ2-7; D not certain. CDR1 is LNHDA and CDR2 is SQIVND in the germline V gene (reference sequence). V dropped 3 bases and J dropped 4 bases, with 16 bases sitting between them. CDR3 length: 15 amino acids. The CDR3 DNA follows: TGTGCCAGTAGTATTGGTCACTCGAACCCTTACGAGCAGTACTTC. Translation gives CASSIGHSNPYEQYF.